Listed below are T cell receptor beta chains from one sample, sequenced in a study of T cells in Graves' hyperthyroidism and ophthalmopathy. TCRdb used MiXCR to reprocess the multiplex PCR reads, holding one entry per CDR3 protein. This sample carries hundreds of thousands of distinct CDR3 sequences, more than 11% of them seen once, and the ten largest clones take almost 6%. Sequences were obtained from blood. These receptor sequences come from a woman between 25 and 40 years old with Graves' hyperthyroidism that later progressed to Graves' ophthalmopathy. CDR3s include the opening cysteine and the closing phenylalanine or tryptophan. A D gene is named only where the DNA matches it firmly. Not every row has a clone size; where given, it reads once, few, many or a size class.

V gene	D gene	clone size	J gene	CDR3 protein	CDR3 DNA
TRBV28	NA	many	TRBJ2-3	CASCLSGGVQYF	TGTGCCAGCTGTCTTAGCGGAGGCGTGCAGTATTTT
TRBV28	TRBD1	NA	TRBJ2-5	CASSSRLWDSRKETQYF	TGTGCCAGCAGTTCCCGGCTATGGGACAGTCGAAAAGAGACCCAGTACTTC
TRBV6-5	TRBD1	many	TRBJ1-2	CASRQQGGNYGYTF	TGTGCCAGCAGACAACAGGGGGGCAACTATGGCTACACCTTC
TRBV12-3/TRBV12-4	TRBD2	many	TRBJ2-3	CASSLVGAGAEFGTDTQYF	TGTGCCAGCAGTTTAGTCGGAGCGGGAGCGGAGTTTGGTACAGATACGCAGTATTTT
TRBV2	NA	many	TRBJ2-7	CASKAAGYSYEQYF	TGTGCCAGCAAAGCGGCAGGGTACTCCTACGAGCAGTACTTC
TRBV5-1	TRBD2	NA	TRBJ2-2	CASGQLAGGNTGELFF	TGCGCCAGCGGTCAACTAGCGGGAGGTAACACCGGGGAGCTGTTTTTT
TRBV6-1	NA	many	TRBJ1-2	CASSEGEYYGYTF	TGTGCCAGCAGTGAAGGGGAGTACTATGGCTACACCTTC
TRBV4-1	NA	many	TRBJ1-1	CASSQENGSPAKNTEAFF	TGCGCCAGCAGCCAAGAGAACGGGTCTCCGGCTAAGAACACTGAAGCTTTCTTT
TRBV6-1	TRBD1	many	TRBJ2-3	CASSTRGRAGGDFRWRDTQYF	TGTGCCAGCAGTACCCGCGGGCGGGCAGGGGGCGACTTCAGGTGGCGGGATACGCAGTATTTT
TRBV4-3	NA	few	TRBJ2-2	CASSRKSGGTPGSCFF	NA
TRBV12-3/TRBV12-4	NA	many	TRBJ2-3	CASSLLGPQVAQYF	TGTGCCAGCAGTTTGTTGGGACCTCAGGTGGCGCAGTATTTT
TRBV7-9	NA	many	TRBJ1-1	CASSSGRVLRDTEAFF	TGTGCCAGCAGCTCCGGGCGGGTCCTAAGGGACACTGAAGCTTTCTTT
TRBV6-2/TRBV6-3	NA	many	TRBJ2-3	CASSRDIGRRTQYF	TGTGCCAGCAGCCGGGACATCGGTCGGCGTACGCAGTATTTT
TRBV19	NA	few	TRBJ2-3	CANSIDRQGTDTQYF	TGTGCCAATAGTATAGATCGCCAGGGCACAGATACGCAGTATTTT
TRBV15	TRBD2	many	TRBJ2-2	CATSYRTSGSTGELFF	TGTGCCACCAGTTACAGGACTAGCGGGAGCACCGGGGAGCTGTTTTTT
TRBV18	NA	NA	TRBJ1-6	CASSSGRPGNSPLHF	TGTGCCAGCTCAAGCGGACGGCCCGGGAATTCACCCCTCCACTTT
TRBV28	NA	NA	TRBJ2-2	CASSLQRELFF	TGTGCCAGCAGCTTACAGCGGGAGCTGTTTTTT
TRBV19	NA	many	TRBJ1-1	CASSHRIQNTEAFF	TGTGCCAGTAGCCACAGGATACAGAACACTGAAGCTTTCTTT
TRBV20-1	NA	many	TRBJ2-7	CSADPYEQYF	TGCAGTGCGGATCCCTACGAGCAGTACTTC
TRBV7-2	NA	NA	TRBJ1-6	CASSFPRPGSGQNSPLHF	TGTGCCAGCAGCTTTCCTCGTCCCGGGTCAGGTCAAAATTCACCCCTCCACTTT
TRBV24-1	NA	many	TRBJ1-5	CATTPASYEPESNQPQHF	TGTGCCACCACGCCAGCCTCTTATGAGCCGGAAAGCAATCAGCCCCAGCATTTT
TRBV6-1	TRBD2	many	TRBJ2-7	CASSHGTSGSNEQYF	TGTGCCAGCAGCCATGGGACTAGCGGGAGTAACGAGCAGTACTTC
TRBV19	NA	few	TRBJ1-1	CAEQGGPSLNTEAFF	TGTGCCGAGCAGGGCGGGCCATCCTTGAACACTGAAGCTTTCTTT
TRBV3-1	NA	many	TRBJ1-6	CASSPNYSYNSPLHF	TGTGCCAGCAGCCCCAACTACTCCTATAATTCACCCCTCCACTTT
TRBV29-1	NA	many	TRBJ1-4	CSVGQGFINEKLFF	TGCAGCGTGGGGCAGGGGTTCATTAATGAAAAACTGTTTTTT
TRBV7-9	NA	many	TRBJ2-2	CASSLTLTGELFF	TGTGCCAGCAGCTTAACCTTAACCGGGGAGCTGTTTTTT
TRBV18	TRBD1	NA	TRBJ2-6	CASSPTGDLSGASVLTF	TGTGCCAGCTCACCAACAGGGGACCTCTCTGGGGCCAGCGTCCTGACTTTC
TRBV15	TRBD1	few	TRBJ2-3	CATSSRQGAPDTQYF	TGTGCCACCAGCAGTCGACAGGGTGCCCCAGATACGCAGTATTTT
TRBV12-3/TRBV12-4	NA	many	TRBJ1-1	CASNLIQSTEAFF	TGTGCCAGCAACCTTATTCAAAGCACTGAAGCTTTCTTT
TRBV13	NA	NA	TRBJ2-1	CASSHSAGGNYNEQFF	TGTGCCAGCAGCCACTCCGCGGGCGGGAACTACAATGAGCAGTTCTTC
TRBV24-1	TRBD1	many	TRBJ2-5	CATSDSGQGRQETQYF	TGTGCCACCAGTGATTCGGGACAGGGAAGGCAAGAGACCCAGTACTTC
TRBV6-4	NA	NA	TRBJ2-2	CASRDPAGELFF	TGTGCCAGCCGGGACCCCGCCGGGGAGCTGTTTTTT
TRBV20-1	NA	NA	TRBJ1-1	CSAHLGGGGAFF	TGCAGTGCCCACCTGGGGGGGGGAGGAGCTTTCTTT
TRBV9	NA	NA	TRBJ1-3	CASSVNPRGVSGNTIYF	TGTGCCAGCAGCGTAAACCCTCGGGGGGTCTCTGGAAACACCATATATTTT
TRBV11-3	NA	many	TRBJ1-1	CASSLEVRFLNTEAFF	TGTGCCAGCAGCTTAGAAGTCAGATTTTTGAACACTGAAGCTTTCTTT
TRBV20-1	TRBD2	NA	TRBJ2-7	CSAPPEGTSGSEQYF	TGCAGTGCTCCGCCTGAGGGGACTAGCGGGAGCGAGCAGTACTTC
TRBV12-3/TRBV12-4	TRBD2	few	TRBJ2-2	CASRPGLAGSPKNTGELFF	TGTGCCAGCAGGCCGGGACTAGCGGGCTCTCCAAAGAACACCGGGGAGCTGTTTTTT